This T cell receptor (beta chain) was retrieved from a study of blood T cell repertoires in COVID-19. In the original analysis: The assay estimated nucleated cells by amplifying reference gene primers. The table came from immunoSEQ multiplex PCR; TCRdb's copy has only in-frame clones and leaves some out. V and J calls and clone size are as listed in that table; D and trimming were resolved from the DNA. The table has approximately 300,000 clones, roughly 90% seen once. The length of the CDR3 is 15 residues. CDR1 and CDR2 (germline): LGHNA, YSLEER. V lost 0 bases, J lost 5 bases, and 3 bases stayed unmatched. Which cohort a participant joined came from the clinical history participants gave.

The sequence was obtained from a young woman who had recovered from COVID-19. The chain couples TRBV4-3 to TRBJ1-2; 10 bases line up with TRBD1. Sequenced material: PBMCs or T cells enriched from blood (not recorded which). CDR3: CASSQEGGQGYGYTF. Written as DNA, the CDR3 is TGCGCCAGCAGCCAAGAAGGGGGACAGGGGTATGGCTACACCTTC.